The T cell receptor (beta chain) under discussion was sequenced for a study of blood T cell repertoires in COVID-19. On the study more broadly: Sites in the United States, Italy and Spain provided acute and convalescent COVID-19 samples. PBMCs, B-cell-depleted T cells, or T cells were the source of the cDNA or gDNA that made up the material.

This CDR3 has 15 amino acids. V was trimmed by 2 bases and J by 2 bases, leaving 9 bases between them. Germline V gene data show CDR1 as SGHTA and CDR2 as FQGNSA. Study processing details: Amplifying reference gene primers gave estimates of nucleated cell counts. The repertoire was sequenced with immunoSEQ multiplex PCR; TCRdb's copy has only in-frame clones and lacks some. That table gives V, J and clone size, and the DNA gave D and trimming. The repertoire consists of about 120,000 clones, with approximately 90% occurring once and the leading ten covering approximately 20%. Sequenced: peripheral blood. The source is a human donor with acute or convalescent COVID-19. The donor label of this sample is uncertain. The J gene is TRBJ2-2, the V gene TRBV7-2, with unresolved D. The CDR3 sequence: CASSLRHINTGELFF. CDR3 nucleotide sequence: TGTGCCAGCAGCTTACGACATATAAACACCGGGGAGCTGTTTTTT.